The present T cell receptor (beta chain) was sequenced within a study of T cell repertoires in cytomegalovirus infection (dated by TCRdb to the late 2010s). At the level of the whole study: The HLA type of each donor mattered for the analysis, because public TCR beta signatures pointed to carriage of CMV infection along with the matching HLA type.

TCRdb lists the instrument as Illumina HiSeq 1500. TCRdb handled the public reads itself, with Q25 trimming in fastp and clone calling in MiXCR, and kept productive beta chains. Each CDR3 protein gets just one entry, which takes the most common genes and DNA from the rows behind it. The sample has approximately 250,000 distinct CDR3 sequences on record, roughly an eighth of them singletons. Jointly, the top ten make up 1.5% to 2% of the sample. Broad study findings and their caveats: In both this cohort and an independent cohort of approximately 350 donors, the cumulative frequency of public TCR beta family members distinguished carriers of CMV infection plus the relevant HLA type. The ex vivo response was dominated by HLA-C-restricted CMV-specific TCR beta clonotypes, which also provided the single most frequent clonotype in two of eight donors.

Sequences SGHTA (CDR1) and FQGNSA (CDR2) are obtained from the germline V gene. Trimming at the junction amounts to 5 bases on V and 6 bases on J, and the germline ends lie 25 bases apart. Taken from cysteine to phenylalanine, the CDR3 has 17 residues. Only the CDR3 region is kept as DNA, spanning 51 bases read in frame from base 1. This clonotype was counted ten times or more. Its antigen has not been determined. Per-base quality was not reported, and no clone a single base away is much larger than it. The chain employs TRBV7-2 and TRBJ1-2; 5 matching bases give a weak D call of TRBD1. The TCR comes from a human donor in good health (CMV status not recorded). Some clones in this sample may be carry-over from other donors' samples. Sample: PBMCs. The CDR3 region has the sequence CASSHAGVAGRQNGYTF. The nucleotide sequence is TGTGCCAGCAGCCACGCTGGGGTGGCAGGGAGACAGAATGGCTACACCTTC.